Included here is one T cell receptor (beta chain) sequence, with context. The data belong to a study of cytomegalovirus exposure and HLA in healthy donors. CDR3 length: 13 amino acids. Trimming shortened V by 4 bases and J by 1 base, and 7 bases separated the two germline ends. Germline lookup yields CDR1 WSHSY and CDR2 SAAADI. Assay used: immunoSEQ multiplex PCR; TCRdb lists only in-frame clones, some missing. The table lists approximately 54,000 clones, more than 70% of them singletons. The chain links TRBV10-2 to TRBJ1-1; unclear D gene. The sequenced material came from PBMCs. The TCR originated in a woman under 30 in good health and CMV-seropositive. Written as DNA, the CDR3 is TGCGCCAGCAGTGTGAGGGAGAACACTGAAGCTTTCTTT. As protein: CASSVRENTEAFF.